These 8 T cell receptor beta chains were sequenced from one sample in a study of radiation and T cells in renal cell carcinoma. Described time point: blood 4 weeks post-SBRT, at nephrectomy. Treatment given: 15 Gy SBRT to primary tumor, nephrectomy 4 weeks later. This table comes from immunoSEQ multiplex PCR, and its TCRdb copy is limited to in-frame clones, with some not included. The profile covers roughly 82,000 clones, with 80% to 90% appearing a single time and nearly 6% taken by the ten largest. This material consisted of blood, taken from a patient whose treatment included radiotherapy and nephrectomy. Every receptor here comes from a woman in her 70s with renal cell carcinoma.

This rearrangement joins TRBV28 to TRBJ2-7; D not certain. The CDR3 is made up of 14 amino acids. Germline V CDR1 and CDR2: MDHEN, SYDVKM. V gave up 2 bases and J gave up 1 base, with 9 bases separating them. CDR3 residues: CASSLGPISYEQYF. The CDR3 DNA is TGTGCCAGCAGTTTAGGGCCTATTTCCTACGAGCAGTACTTC. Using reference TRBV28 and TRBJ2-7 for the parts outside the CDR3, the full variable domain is DVKVTQSSRYLVKRTGEKVFLECVQDMDHENMFWYRQDPGLGLRLIYFSYDVKMKEKGDIPEGYSVSREKKERFSLILESASTNQTSMYLCASSLGPISYEQYFGPGTRLTVT.

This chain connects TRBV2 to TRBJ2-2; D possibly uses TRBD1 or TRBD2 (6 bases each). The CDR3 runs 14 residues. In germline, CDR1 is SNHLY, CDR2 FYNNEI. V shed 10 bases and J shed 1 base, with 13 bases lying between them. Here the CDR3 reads CATKGDLNTGELFF. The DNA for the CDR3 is TGTGCCACAAAGGGGGACTTGAACACCGGGGAGCTGTTTTTT. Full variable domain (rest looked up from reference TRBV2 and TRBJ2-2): EPEVTQTPSHQVTQMGQEVILRCVPISNHLYFYWYRQILGQKVEFLVSFYNNEISEKSEIFDDQFSVERPDGSNFTLKIRSTKLEDSAMYFCATKGDLNTGELFFGEGSRLTVL.

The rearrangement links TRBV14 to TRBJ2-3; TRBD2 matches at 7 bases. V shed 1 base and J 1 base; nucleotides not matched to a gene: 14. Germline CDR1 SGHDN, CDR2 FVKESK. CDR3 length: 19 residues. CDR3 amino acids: CASSQVSPSGKRGTDTQYF. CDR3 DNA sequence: TGTGCCAGCAGCCAAGTGTCACCTAGCGGAAAAAGGGGCACAGATACGCAGTATTTT. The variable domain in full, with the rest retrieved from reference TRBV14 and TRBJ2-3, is EAGVTQFPSHSVIEKGQTVTLRCDPISGHDNLYWYRRVMGKEIKFLLHFVKESKQDESGMPNNRFLAERTGGTYSTLKVQPAELEDSGVYFCASSQVSPSGKRGTDTQYFGPGTRLTVL.

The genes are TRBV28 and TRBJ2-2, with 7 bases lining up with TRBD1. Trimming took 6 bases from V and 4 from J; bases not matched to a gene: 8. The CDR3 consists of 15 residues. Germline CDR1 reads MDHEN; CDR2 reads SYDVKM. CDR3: CASSDRQGITGELFF. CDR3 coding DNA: TGTGCCAGCAGCGATAGACAGGGAATCACCGGGGAGCTGTTTTTT.

Here the CDR3 DNA reads TGTGCCAGCAGCTTACCGACATCAAAACTGTTTTTT. The encoded protein is CASSLPTSKLFF. The V and J genes are TRBV7-9 and TRBJ1-4; no reliable D call. Germline V CDR1 and CDR2: SEHNR, FQNEAQ (reference sequence). The CDR3 is made up of 12 amino acids. Between the trimmed V and J ends, which lost 2 bases and 10 bases, there was a span of 8 bases.

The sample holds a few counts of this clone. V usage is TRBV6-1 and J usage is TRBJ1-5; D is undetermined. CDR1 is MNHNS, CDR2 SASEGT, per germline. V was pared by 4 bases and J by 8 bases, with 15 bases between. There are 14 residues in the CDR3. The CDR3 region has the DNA TGTGCCAGCAGTGCGGCTGCGGGGAGGGAGCCCCAGCATTTT. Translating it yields CASSAAAGREPQHF.

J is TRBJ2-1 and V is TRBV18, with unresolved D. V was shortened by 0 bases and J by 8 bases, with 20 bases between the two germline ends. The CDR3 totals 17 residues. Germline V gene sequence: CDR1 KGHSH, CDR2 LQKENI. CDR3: CASSPPKDPNNVDEQFF. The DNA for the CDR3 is TGTGCCAGCTCACCACCGAAAGACCCCAACAATGTGGATGAGCAGTTCTTC.

CDR3 DNA: TGTGCCAGTGGGAGGGGACAGGGGACCGGGGAGCTGTTTTTT. It encodes CASGRGQGTGELFF. This chain connects TRBV2 to TRBJ2-2, with TRBD1 matching 10 bases. The CDR3 has 14 residues. The germline CDR1 and CDR2 sequences are SNHLY and FYNNEI. J was trimmed by 5 bases and V by 9 bases; bases with no gene match: 6.